The sequence of this TCR beta chain was determined in a study of T-cell reconstitution after alpha-beta-depleted transplantation in children. Study results and caveats: Alpha-beta T cells about two months after transplant reportedly derived from several hundred expanded graft clones.

V lost 6 bases, J lost 0 bases, and 12 bases stayed unmatched. The CDR3 has 17 residues. This clonotype has a count of ten or more. No antigen is known for it. Unique molecular identifiers were incorporated during preparation of the TCRbeta library. In TCRdb, the PCR reads were re-called with MiXCR into one record per CDR3 protein. The sample includes 780,000 or so distinct CDR3 sequences, 16% of them seen just once. The clonotype comes from a male patient between 10 and 17 years old who had a stem cell transplant for acute lymphoblastic leukemia, so the T cells may come from the graft donor. The sequencing used PBMCs, mostly from graft donor cells, collected 360 days after TCRalphabeta/CD19-depleted stem cell transplant. The V call is TRBV12-3 or TRBV12-4, the J call TRBJ1-2; the match to TRBD1 covers 8 bases. The CDR3 bases are TGTGCCAGCAGGCAGCGGACAGGGTTACTTACTAACTATGGCTACACCTTC. It is translated as CASRQRTGLLTNYGYTF.